This TCR beta chain was documented in a study of blood T cell repertoires in COVID-19 (dated by TCRdb to 2018 to 2020). As for the study more broadly: Samples from collaborators originated in the United States, Italy and Spain and spanned both the acute and convalescent phases of COVID-19. The prospective study material was composed of cDNA or gDNA derived from T cells, B-cell-depleted T cells, or PBMCs. The dataset comprised deeply sampled blood TCRbeta repertoires from subjects exposed to, actively infected with, or recovered from COVID-19. The repertoires were released in a freely available public database meant as a resource for research on the immune response to SARS-CoV-2. The samples were drawn from the first 160 participants of the ongoing ImmuneRACE study and from over 950 subjects provided by 6 global collaborators. The sample metadata nearly always contained a de-identified subject ID, COVID-19 status, age in years and sex. HLA class I and class II types, where available, came from metadata supplied by the sample provider rather than from assay-based typing. Overall study results and their limits: How much clinical and demographic metadata was included differed by source and by participant, and the metadata was provided uncurated.

TCRbeta CDR3 regions were amplified from genomic DNA using the immunoSEQ Assay, a bias-controlled multiplex PCR. The authors' pipeline ran thus. The number of nucleated cells in each sample was estimated by amplification of reference gene primers within the assay. To quantify the absolute abundance of each unique TCRbeta CDR3 rearrangement, sequence reads were collapsed and filtered. For each sample, productive Simpson clonality was calculated by taking the square root of Simpson's diversity index across productive rearrangements. The immuneACCESS repertoire file appears here via TCRdb, limited to in-frame rearrangements. These files lack a portion of the clones; in checked studies, under half of the deficit traces to unresolved V genes, and the cause of the others is not known. For V, J and clone size, that table is used; D and trimming come from the DNA. This sample has 200,000 or so clones in its table, and 70% to 90% of those were observed once. About 0.72% of the sample belongs to the ten largest clones.

V and J lose 2 bases and 4 bases, and a span of 8 bases separates them. CDR1 and CDR2, looked up from the germline V gene, are SGHNT and YENEEA. Including cysteine and phenylalanine, the CDR3 has 13 amino acids. Just CDR3 DNA is preserved here, 39 bases in frame from base 1. With regard to this clone: The specificity of this receptor is unknown. Base qualities were left out, and no much larger clone turns up one base away.

Collaborating institutions collected whole blood in K2EDTA tubes following their own protocols. For TCRbeta analysis, collaborators shipped samples in one of three forms: frozen whole blood, isolated PBMCs, or DNA extracted from either of those sample types. Here the chain combines TRBV11-3 and TRBJ1-1, and the D gene may be TRBD1, 5 bases matching. The source material was peripheral blood. The TCR was taken from a woman in her seventies with acute or convalescent COVID-19. The DNA sequence is TGTGCCAGCAGCTTACAGGGTGGCACTGAAGCTTTCTTT. It codes for CASSLQGGTEAFF.